The 14 T cell receptor beta chains reported below all come from one sample, sequenced in a study of CD8 T cell repertoires and HIV-1 epitope variants. These receptors' antigens are unknown. Repertoires were generated with immunoSEQ multiplex PCR, while TCRdb's copy carries only in-frame clones and drops some. The table lists about 6,300 clones, 66% of them singletons. The specimen sequenced was cultured CD8+ T cells derived from PBMCs. The origin of the receptors is a male donor with HIV.

CDR3 sequence (DNA): TGTGCCAGCAGTTCTTCCTCCCGTGGGACTTGGAACACTGAAGCTTTCTTT. Translating it yields CASSSSSRGTWNTEAFF. The chain combines TRBV5-6 with TRBJ1-1; the D gene is possibly TRBD1 (5 bases). The germline V and J ends were trimmed by 5 bases and 1 base, with 21 bases remaining between them. The CDR3 has 17 amino acids. Germline CDR1 and CDR2: SGHDT and YYEEEE. Variable domain in full (rest from reference TRBV5-6 and TRBJ1-1): DAGVTQSPTHLIKTRGQQVTLRCSPKSGHDTVSWYQQALGQGPQFIFQYYEEEERQRGNFPDRFSGHQFPNYSSELNVNALLLGDSALYLCASSSSSRGTWNTEAFFGQGTRLTVV.

This chain uses TRBV5-8 with TRBJ1-1; D uncertain. V lost 3 bases and J 8 bases, leaving 11 bases between the germline ends. Germline V gene lookup returns CDR1 SGHTS and CDR2 YDEGEE. The CDR3 is 12 residues long. The CDR3 spells CASSSWTREAFF. The DNA of the CDR3 is TGTGCCAGCAGCTCCTGGACTCGAGAAGCTTTCTTT.

This sequence joins TRBV2 and TRBJ2-7; maybe TRBD2 (6 bases). The V gene lost 3 bases and the J gene lost 7 bases, with 19 bases spanning the gap. The germline CDR1 and CDR2 sequences are SNHLY and FYNNEI. The CDR3 is 15 residues long. CDR3 in amino acids: CASSDPGRGVGEQYF. The CDR3 DNA follows: TGTGCCAGCAGTGACCCAGGACGCGGGGTTGGAGAGCAGTACTTC.

This chain links TRBV7-2 with TRBJ1-1; 11 nucleotides agree with TRBD1. Looked up from germline, CDR1 is SGHTA and CDR2 is FQGNSA. This CDR3 has 15 amino acids. V lost 5 bases, J lost 5 bases, and 7 bases stayed unmatched. Here the CDR3 DNA reads TGTGCCAGCAGCCTGGAGGGACAGGGGGATACTGAAGCTTTCTTT. Translated: CASSLEGQGDTEAFF.

The CDR3 DNA reads as TGTGCCAGCAACGGGGACTCCTACGAGCAGTACTTC. This codes for CASNGDSYEQYF. This rearrangement joins TRBV6-1 to TRBJ2-7, with D possibly being TRBD2 (5 bases). The CDR3 consists of 12 residues. Germline V gene sequence: CDR1 MNHNS, CDR2 SASEGT. The V gene lost 7 bases and the J gene lost 0 bases, with 7 bases spanning the gap.

This clone was counted only a few times. The chain couples TRBV9 to TRBJ2-1; 14 bases map to TRBD2. This CDR3 region has 15 residues. V was clipped by 4 bases and J by 7 bases; unmatched bases: 4. Germline CDR1 reads SGDLS; CDR2 reads YYNGEE. The DNA for the CDR3 is TGTGCCAGCAGCCTGGGACTAGCGGGAGAAAATGAGCAGTTCTTC. Its protein is CASSLGLAGENEQFF.

The chain has TRBV30 and TRBJ2-2, with D possibly being TRBD2 (6 bases). V was clipped by 0 bases and J by 7 bases, with 12 bases between them. Germline-derived CDR1 and CDR2 are GTSNPN and SVGIG (reference sequence). The CDR3 is made up of 14 amino acids. The CDR3 region has the DNA TGTGCCTGGAGTGTGGGACTTGGGGGCGGGGAGCTGTTTTTT. Translating gives CAWSVGLGGGELFF. The entire variable domain, with the rest obtained from reference TRBV30 and TRBJ2-2, is as follows: SQTIHQWPATLVQPVGSPLSLECTVEGTSNPNLYWYRQAAGRGLQLLFYSVGIGQISSEVPQNLSASRPQDRQFILSSKKLLLSDSGFYLCAWSVGLGGGELFFGEGSRLTVL.

This chain links TRBV11-2 with TRBJ2-4; weak D call: TRBD1 (5 bases). The CDR3 is made up of 19 amino acids. V was trimmed by 5 bases and J by 0 bases, leaving 23 bases between them. CDR1 is SGHAT and CDR2 is FQNNGV in the germline V gene. Here the CDR3 reads CASSTNLQTVRLAKNIQYF. For the CDR3, the DNA is TGTGCCAGCAGCACCAACCTACAGACAGTGAGACTAGCCAAAAACATTCAGTACTTC.

The chain has TRBV10-2 and TRBJ1-1; D possibly corresponds to TRBD1 (5 bases). The CDR3 loop spans 13 amino acids. V was clipped by 6 bases and J by 1 base, with 9 bases between them. Germline V gene sequence: CDR1 WSHSY, CDR2 SAAADI. The CDR3: CASRGGENTEAFF. CDR3 coding DNA: TGCGCCAGCAGGGGAGGGGAGAACACTGAAGCTTTCTTT.

The rearrangement links TRBV11-2 to TRBJ1-1; tentative D call: TRBD1 (6 bases). Germline V gene sequence: CDR1 SGHAT, CDR2 FQNNGV. The CDR3 runs to 16 residues. Between the trimmed V and J ends, which lost 1 base and 3 bases, there was a span of 15 bases. As DNA, the CDR3 is TGTGCCAGCAGCTTAGCTTTCATGGGACACGACACTGAAGCTTTCTTT. It is translated as CASSLAFMGHDTEAFF.

The J gene is TRBJ1-1, the V gene TRBV6-5; D gene uncertain. V gave up 0 bases and J gave up 5 bases, with 7 bases separating them. CDR1 and CDR2 (germline): MNHEY, SVGAGI. The CDR3 is 13 residues long. The DNA for the CDR3 is TGTGCCAGCAGTTACTCCCGGTTTACTGAAGCTTTCTTT. This translates into CASSYSRFTEAFF.

The rearrangement uses TRBV18 and TRBJ2-7; 11 nucleotides agree with TRBD1. J lost 0 bases, V lost 5 bases, and 6 bases had no gene match. The CDR3 has 16 amino acids. Germline V CDR1 and CDR2: KGHSH, LQKENI. CDR3 loop: CASSTGQGASSYEQYF. The DNA for the CDR3 is TGTGCCAGCTCAACTGGACAGGGGGCCAGCTCCTACGAGCAGTACTTC.

There are a few counts of this clone. The genes are TRBV28 and TRBJ2-4, with 10 bases matching TRBD1. With V trimmed by 8 bases and J by 4 bases, 8 bases remained unmatched. Germline CDR1 MDHEN, CDR2 SYDVKM. CDR3 length equals 15 residues. CDR3 in amino acids: CASASGTGDKNIQYF. In DNA form, the CDR3 reads TGTGCCAGCGCGTCCGGGACAGGGGATAAAAACATTCAGTACTTC. Drawing the rest from reference TRBV28 and TRBJ2-4, the complete variable domain is DVKVTQSSRYLVKRTGEKVFLECVQDMDHENMFWYRQDPGLGLRLIYFSYDVKMKEKGDIPEGYSVSREKKERFSLILESASTNQTSMYLCASASGTGDKNIQYFGAGTRLSVL.

The chain couples TRBV6-6 to TRBJ2-1; 7 bases are shared with TRBD1. The germline V gene has CDR1 MNHNY and CDR2 SVGAGI (reference sequence). The CDR3 loop spans 15 amino acids. After removal of 2 bases from V and 4 bases from J, the junction contained 5 bases not matched to a gene. CDR3 coding DNA: TGTGCCAGCAGTTACCGACAGGGCGAATACAATGAGCAGTTCTTC. Translated, it gives CASSYRQGEYNEQFF.